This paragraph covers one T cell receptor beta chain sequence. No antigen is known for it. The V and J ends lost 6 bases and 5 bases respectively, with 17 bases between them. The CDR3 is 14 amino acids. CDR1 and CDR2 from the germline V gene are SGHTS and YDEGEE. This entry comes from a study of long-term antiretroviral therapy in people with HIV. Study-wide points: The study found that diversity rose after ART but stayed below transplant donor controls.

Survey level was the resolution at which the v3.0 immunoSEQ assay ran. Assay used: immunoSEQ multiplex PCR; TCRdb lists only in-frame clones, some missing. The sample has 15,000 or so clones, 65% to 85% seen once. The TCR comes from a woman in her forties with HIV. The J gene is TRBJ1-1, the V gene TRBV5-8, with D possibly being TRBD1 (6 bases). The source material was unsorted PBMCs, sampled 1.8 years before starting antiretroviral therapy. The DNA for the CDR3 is TGTGCCAGCACCCCCGGGGGGGCAGGGACTGAAGCTTTCTTT. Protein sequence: CASTPGGAGTEAFF.